One sample yielded the 13 T cell receptor beta chains listed below, sequenced in a study of blood T cell repertoires in COVID-19. TCRdb's copy holds only in-frame clones and misses some; the assay was immunoSEQ multiplex PCR. The data contain a few hundred thousand clones, about 73% of them seen just once; the ten biggest clones take up about 3.5%. Sample: peripheral blood. Every receptor here comes from a woman older than 75 with acute or convalescent COVID-19.

The V gene is TRBV27, the J gene TRBJ2-2, with TRBD1 identical over 12 bases. V lost 6 bases and J lost 2; bases outside the gene matches: 16. This CDR3 has 20 residues. CDR1 and CDR2 (germline): MNHEY, SMNVEV (reference sequence). This CDR3 is CASRPRGTGGEWINTGELFF. The CDR3 DNA reads TGTGCCAGCAGACCCCGGGGGACAGGGGGCGAATGGATCAACACCGGGGAGCTGTTTTTT.

The chain uses TRBV19 and TRBJ1-1; TRBD1 might be the D (5 bases). The germline CDR1 and CDR2 sequences are LNHDA and SQIVND (reference sequence). This CDR3 region has 14 residues. Trimming cost V 3 bases and J 3 bases, with 11 bases left between them. The CDR3 bases are TGTGCCAGTAGTATTGACAGCCGGGACACTGAAGCTTTCTTT. Amino acids: CASSIDSRDTEAFF.

This clone has only a few counts. This rearrangement joins TRBV2 to TRBJ1-4; no reliable D call. The CDR3 runs 14 residues. Trimming removed 4 bases from V and 5 bases from J, with 11 bases in between. CDR1 is SNHLY and CDR2 is FYNNEI in the germline V gene. The CDR3 protein is CASSGPGGNEKLFF. DNA of the CDR3: TGTGCCAGCAGTGGGCCGGGTGGGAATGAAAAACTGTTTTTT.

In this sample, this clone turned up a few times. In DNA form, the CDR3 reads TGTGCCAGCAGCTTAGATGGTCTAGGGGCTAGGGAGCAGTTCTTC. Its translation: CASSLDGLGAREQFF. The chain carries TRBV7-2 and TRBJ2-1; possibly TRBD1 for D (5 bases). Germline V gene lookup returns CDR1 SGHTA and CDR2 FQGNSA. This CDR3 has 15 amino acids. V lost 1 base to trimming and J lost 10 bases, with 17 bases between them. Drawing the rest from reference TRBV7-2 and TRBJ2-1, the complete variable domain is GAGVSQSPSNKVTEKGKDVELRCDPISGHTALYWYRQSLGQGLEFLIYFQGNSAPDKSGLPSDRFSAERTGGSVSTLTIQRTQQEDSAVYLCASSLDGLGAREQFFGPGTRLTVL.

The chain uses TRBV5-1 and TRBJ2-7, with TRBD2 matching 8 bases. The germline V gene encodes CDR1 SGHRS and CDR2 YFSETQ. V trimming: 0 bases; J trimming: 3 bases; junction bases outside the gene matches: 8. The CDR3 is 16 amino acids. In nucleotides, the CDR3 is TGCGCCAGCAGCTTGGCCCTTGGGACTAGTTTCTACGAGCAGTACTTC. Protein product: CASSLALGTSFYEQYF.

The gene calls are TRBV7-2 and TRBJ2-7, with D perhaps matching TRBD2 (5 bases). V lost 4 bases and J lost 4, with 11 bases in between. This CDR3 is 13 amino acids long. Germline CDR1 and CDR2: SGHTA and FQGNSA. The CDR3 reads CASSSRGLYEQYF. As DNA, the CDR3 is TGTGCCAGCAGCTCCCGAGGGTTGTACGAGCAGTACTTC.

The rearrangement joins TRBV11-2 to TRBJ2-3; TRBD2 agrees at 8 bases. V lost 5 bases and J lost 1; bases outside the gene matches: 11. This CDR3 region has 17 residues. The germline CDR1 and CDR2 sequences are SGHAT and FQNNGV. In DNA form, the CDR3 reads TGTGCCAGCAGCCCAAGGGTAGCGGGGTCGGGCACAGATACGCAGTATTTT. It is translated as CASSPRVAGSGTDTQYF.

The chain employs TRBV28 and TRBJ2-7, with 7 bases aligning to TRBD1. The germline V gene encodes CDR1 MDHEN and CDR2 SYDVKM. There are 13 residues in the CDR3. J was trimmed by 6 bases and V by 4 bases; bases with no gene match: 6. DNA for the CDR3: TGTGCCAGCAGTTCAGGACAGGTCTCCGAGCAGTACTTC. This gives the protein CASSSGQVSEQYF.

The chain carries TRBV7-9 and TRBJ1-6, with 7 bases fitting TRBD1. This CDR3 has 15 residues. Germline V CDR1 and CDR2: SEHNR, FQNEAQ (reference sequence). The V segment lost 5 bases and the J segment 5 bases; nucleotides outside the gene matches: 6. The CDR3 DNA reads TGTGCCAGCAGCCAAGGGGGCGCGAATAATTCACCCCTCCACTTT. Its protein is CASSQGGANNSPLHF.

V is TRBV5-1 and J is TRBJ2-7; D may be TRBD2 (6 bases). The CDR3 loop spans 15 amino acids. Germline CDR1 and CDR2: SGHRS and YFSETQ. Trimming shortened V by 3 bases and J by 3 bases, and 16 bases separated the two germline ends. The CDR3 DNA is TGCGCCAGCAGCTATCGTGCGGGGACGTACTACGAGCAGTACTTC. It is translated as CASSYRAGTYYEQYF.

CDR3 DNA: TGCAGCGTTGCTCTAAGGGGGACCGGGGAGCTGTTTTTT. It is translated as CSVALRGTGELFF. The V and J genes are TRBV29-1 and TRBJ2-2; D may be TRBD1 (6 bases). V was shortened by 4 bases and J by 5 bases, with 11 bases between the two germline ends. The CDR3 sequence is 13 residues long. Germline loops: CDR1 SQVTM, CDR2 ANQGSEA.

CDR3 in amino acids: CASSQDSQGRTEAFF. Written as DNA, the CDR3 is TGTGCCAGCAGCCAAGATAGCCAGGGTAGAACTGAAGCTTTCTTT. The V gene is TRBV4-2, the J gene TRBJ1-1; the D gene is possibly TRBD1 (5 bases). This CDR3 has 15 amino acids. CDR1 is LGHNA and CDR2 is YNFKEQ in the germline V gene. The V end was cut by 0 bases, the J end by 5 bases, with 13 bases between.

The J gene is TRBJ2-5, the V gene TRBV2; 10 nucleotides match TRBD2. From germline, CDR1 is SNHLY and CDR2 FYNNEI. The V segment lost 7 bases and the J segment 7 bases; nucleotides outside the gene matches: 12. The length of the CDR3 is 15 residues. In DNA, the CDR3 is TGTGCCAGCACGATAGAAGCGGGGGGGCCGGGGACCCAGTACTTC. Translation gives CASTIEAGGPGTQYF.